Each of the 32 T cell receptor beta chains below was sequenced from the same sample in a study of blood T cell repertoires in COVID-19. Clones were read by immunoSEQ multiplex PCR, and TCRdb kept only the in-frame ones, dropping some. The sample has a few hundred thousand clones, around nine tenths seen once. The sample comprised peripheral blood. All receptors come from a woman between 40 and 55 years old who had recovered from COVID-19.

V gene TRBV4-2 combines with J gene TRBJ2-1; TRBD2 matches at 9 bases. Germline CDR1 and CDR2: LGHNA and YNFKEQ. With 0 bases clipped from V and 9 bases from J, the junction kept 9 bases outside the gene matches. This CDR3 is built from 16 residues. CDR3 amino acids: CASSQDIAGVPGEQFF. In DNA, the CDR3 is TGTGCCAGCAGCCAAGATATAGCGGGAGTCCCCGGTGAGCAGTTCTTC.

This chain joins TRBV28 and TRBJ1-2; D remains unclear. Germline V CDR1 and CDR2: MDHEN, SYDVKM. Trimming stripped 6 bases from V and 2 bases from J, with 10 bases between. The CDR3 loop spans 13 amino acids. The CDR3 nucleotides read TGTGCCAGCAGGCCGGGAACAAACTATGGCTACACCTTC. Protein product: CASRPGTNYGYTF.

V and J are TRBV2 and TRBJ2-1; D gene uncertain. In germline, CDR1 is SNHLY, CDR2 FYNNEI. This CDR3 has 13 residues. V was trimmed by 2 bases and J by 3 bases, leaving 5 bases between them. CDR3 in DNA: TGTGCCAGCAGTGAACCCTACTACAATGAGCAGTTCTTC. It is translated as CASSEPYYNEQFF.

The table lists this clone with a count of one. The V call is TRBV5-1, the J call TRBJ2-7; TRBD1 agrees at 7 bases. The germline V gene has CDR1 SGHRS and CDR2 YFSETQ. CDR3 size: 15 residues. Unmatched junction bases numbered 9, after V lost 2 bases and J lost 4 bases. The CDR3 DNA reads TGCGCCAGCAGCTTAACAGGGGTCATATCTTACGAGCAGTACTTC. Its protein product is CASSLTGVISYEQYF.

The rearrangement joins TRBV15 to TRBJ2-1, with D possibly TRBD2 on 5 matching bases. The CDR3 length is 17 residues. Germline CDR1 LNHNV, CDR2 YYDKDF (reference sequence). V was cut by 2 bases and J by 4 bases, with 18 bases left in between. The CDR3 is CATSRRPVGGPYNEQFF. CDR3 nucleotides: TGTGCCACCAGCAGACGTCCGGTGGGCGGGCCATACAATGAGCAGTTCTTC.

This sequence joins TRBV5-1 and TRBJ2-5, with a weak D call TRBD1 (7 bases). The CDR3 runs to 17 residues. Germline V gene data show CDR1 as SGHRS and CDR2 as YFSETQ. V was pared by 4 bases and J by 1 base, with 20 bases between. The CDR3 here is CASSPGVGQKSQETQYF. The CDR3 region has the DNA TGCGCCAGCAGCCCGGGAGTGGGACAGAAGTCCCAAGAGACCCAGTACTTC.

The V gene is TRBV29-1, the J gene TRBJ1-5; D is unclear. The germline V gene has CDR1 SQVTM and CDR2 ANQGSEA. The V end was cut by 7 bases, the J end by 3 bases, with 13 bases between. The CDR3 loop spans 13 amino acids. The CDR3 nucleotides are TGCAGCGCTAAGGGAGCTTCCAATCAGCCCCAGCATTTT. It encodes CSAKGASNQPQHF.

This clone has only one observation. The CDR3 sequence is CASSLGTGKGTEAFF. In DNA, the CDR3 is TGTGCCAGCAGTTTAGGGACAGGGAAAGGCACTGAAGCTTTCTTT. The chain joins TRBV28 to TRBJ1-1, with 9 positions matching TRBD1. This CDR3 contains 15 residues. V gave up 2 bases and J gave up 4 bases; unmatched junction bases: 5. Germline CDR1 reads MDHEN; CDR2 reads SYDVKM.

This chain links TRBV3-1 (or the pseudogene TRBV3-2) with TRBJ1-1; D is perhaps TRBD1 (5 bases). Between the trimmed V and J ends, which lost 6 bases and 1 base, there was a span of 9 bases. The CDR3 is made up of 13 amino acids. Germline loops: CDR1 LGHDT, CDR2 YNNKEL (reference sequence). The CDR3 DNA follows: TGTGCCAGCAGGTCCGGGGGGAACACTGAAGCTTTCTTT. This codes for CASRSGGNTEAFF.

This chain connects TRBV27 to TRBJ2-1; D might be TRBD2 (6 bases). V dropped 6 bases and J dropped 6 bases, with 18 bases sitting between them. Per the germline V gene, CDR1 is MNHEY and CDR2 is SMNVEV (reference sequence). The length of the CDR3 is 15 residues. CDR3 protein: CASSPGLQSSNEQFF. The CDR3 nucleotides read TGTGCCAGCAGCCCCGGACTACAGAGTTCCAATGAGCAGTTCTTC.

This chain joins TRBV29-1 and TRBJ2-5; TRBD1 is a possible D gene (5 bases). There are 12 residues in the CDR3. Germline V gene lookup returns CDR1 SQVTM and CDR2 ANQGSEA. V was pared by 5 bases and J by 0 bases, with 7 bases between. CDR3 sequence reads: CSVWTNQETQYF. CDR3 sequence (DNA): TGCAGCGTTTGGACAAACCAAGAGACCCAGTACTTC. Complete variable domain (other parts from reference TRBV29-1 and TRBJ2-5): SAVISQKPSRDICQRGTSLTIQCQVDSQVTMMFWYRQQPGQSLTLIATANQGSEATYESGFVIDKFPISRPNLTFSTLTVSNMSPEDSSIYLCSVWTNQETQYFGPGTRLLVL.

The chain is built from TRBV30 and TRBJ2-1; a weak D match, TRBD2 (6 bases). Trimming took 1 base from V and 1 from J, leaving 11 bases between them. Germline V gene data show CDR1 as GTSNPN and CDR2 as SVGIG (reference sequence). This CDR3 region has 15 residues. CDR3 sequence: CAWSGSGRSYNEQFF. The CDR3, as DNA: TGTGCCTGGAGTGGCAGCGGGCGATCCTACAATGAGCAGTTCTTC.

In this sample, this clone turned up a few times. The CDR3 sequence: CASSTLLTAVGGNTIYF. The CDR3 coding sequence is TGTGCCAGTAGTACTCTCCTGACAGCCGTAGGAGGAAACACCATATATTTT. This chain joins TRBV19 and TRBJ1-3; perhaps TRBD1 as D (5 bases). Germline V gene lookup returns CDR1 LNHDA and CDR2 SQIVND (reference sequence). V lost 4 bases and J lost 4, with 20 bases in between. This CDR3 region has 17 residues.

The gene calls are TRBV3-1 (or the pseudogene TRBV3-2) and TRBJ2-2, with 9 bases lining up with TRBD2. The CDR3 is 13 residues long. The V segment lost 2 bases and the J segment 13 bases; nucleotides outside the gene matches: 5. CDR1 is LGHDT, CDR2 YNNKEL, per germline (reference sequence). As DNA, the CDR3 is TGTGCCAGCAGCCAACCTAGCGGGAACGGGCTGTTTTTT. Translating gives CASSQPSGNGLFF.

The V gene is TRBV28, the J gene TRBJ2-7; 8 bases map to TRBD1. The CDR3 is 18 residues long. Per the germline V gene, CDR1 is MDHEN and CDR2 is SYDVKM. V lost 8 bases and J lost 1; bases outside the gene matches: 19. Written as DNA, the CDR3 is TGTGCCAGCTTCCCCGGGGACAGGCGAACCCCTGTGTCCTACGAGCAGTACTTC. Translation: CASFPGDRRTPVSYEQYF.

The chain couples TRBV6-4 to TRBJ2-2; possible D gene TRBD2, 5 bases. CDR3 length equals 14 residues. Germline-derived CDR1 and CDR2 are MRHNA and SNTAGT. Trimming stripped 6 bases from V and 1 base from J, with 9 bases between. CDR3 amino acids: CASSKLVNTGELFF. The CDR3, as DNA: TGTGCCAGCAGCAAACTAGTGAACACCGGGGAGCTGTTTTTT.

The CDR3 nucleotides are TGTGCCAGCAGTTACGGGAGAACGAACACCGGGGAGCTGTTTTTT. Protein: CASSYGRTNTGELFF. The V gene is TRBV6-5, the J gene TRBJ2-2, with D tentatively TRBD2 (5 bases). From germline, CDR1 is MNHEY and CDR2 SVGAGI. With 2 bases removed from V and 0 bases from J, the gap between germline ends came to 7 bases. The CDR3 contains 15 residues.

The chain joins TRBV18 to TRBJ1-2; D not resolved. Germline V gene sequence: CDR1 KGHSH, CDR2 LQKENI. Trimming cost V 5 bases and J 0 bases, with 10 bases left between them. The CDR3 sequence is 14 residues long. The DNA of the CDR3 is TGTGCCAGCTCAGAGGCGGTAGCTAACTATGGCTACACCTTC. It encodes CASSEAVANYGYTF. The variable domain in full, with the rest retrieved from reference TRBV18 and TRBJ1-2, is NAGVMQNPRHLVRRRGQEARLRCSPMKGHSHVYWYRQLPEEGLKFMVYLQKENIIDESGMPKERFSAEFPKEGPSILRIQQVVRGDSAAYFCASSEAVANYGYTFGSGTRLTVV.

The CDR3 loop is CASSSPAGVGETQYF. The CDR3 bases are TGCGCCAGCAGCTCCCCAGCGGGAGTGGGGGAGACCCAGTACTTC. The chain carries TRBV5-1 and TRBJ2-5; TRBD2 aligns across 8 bases. V trimming: 3 bases; J trimming: 5 bases; junction bases outside the gene matches: 9. Germline V lookup: CDR1 SGHRS, CDR2 YFSETQ. The CDR3 consists of 15 residues.

The CDR3 protein is CASRVASGGTDTQYF. DNA of the CDR3: TGTGCCAGTAGAGTGGCTAGCGGGGGCACAGATACGCAGTATTTT. The chain links TRBV19 to TRBJ2-3, with TRBD2 matching 9 bases. V lost 6 bases, J lost 1 base, and 5 bases stayed unmatched. Germline CDR1 reads LNHDA; CDR2 reads SQIVND (reference sequence). The CDR3 loop spans 15 amino acids.

CDR3 nucleotides: TGCAGCGTTGTTAATAGCGGGATATACAATGAGCAGTTCTTC. Protein: CSVVNSGIYNEQFF. The chain couples TRBV29-1 to TRBJ2-1; TRBD2 matches at 8 bases. CDR1 and CDR2 (germline): SQVTM, ANQGSEA. The CDR3 totals 14 residues. V was clipped by 4 bases and J by 4 bases; unmatched bases: 6.

The genes are TRBV11-3 and TRBJ2-3; 8 bases agree with TRBD2. The V gene's germline CDR1 is SGHNT and CDR2 YENEEA. The ends lost 1 base at V and 2 bases at J; junction bases unmatched: 5. The CDR3 spans 16 residues. This CDR3 is CASSLGVAGHTDTQYF. CDR3 nucleotides: TGTGCCAGCAGCTTAGGAGTAGCGGGGCACACAGATACGCAGTATTTT.

Notes on this clone: This sample includes further DNA sequences coding for the same CDR3. The V and J genes are TRBV12-3 or TRBV12-4 and TRBJ2-7; D possibly corresponds to TRBD2 (5 bases). V dropped 3 bases and J dropped 3 bases, with 6 bases sitting between them. This CDR3 has 12 amino acids. Written as DNA, the CDR3 is TGTGCCAGCAGTTTTGCGGGCTACGAGCAGTACTTC. Translation gives CASSFAGYEQYF.

The CDR3 spells CAWSGPSTSGGGVYYEQYF. The CDR3 region has the DNA TGTGCCTGGAGTGGGCCATCAACTAGCGGGGGTGGGGTGTACTACGAGCAGTACTTC. The chain links TRBV30 to TRBJ2-7, with TRBD2 matching 11 bases. The CDR3 totals 19 residues. Germline V gene lookup returns CDR1 GTSNPN and CDR2 SVGIG (reference sequence). V trimming: 1 base; J trimming: 3 bases; junction bases outside the gene matches: 17.

The genes are TRBV27 and TRBJ2-7; D is ambiguous. V shed 6 bases and J shed 0 bases, with 12 bases lying between them. CDR3 length: 14 amino acids. Germline CDR1 MNHEY, CDR2 SMNVEV (reference sequence). The CDR3 coding sequence is TGTGCCAGCAGCGTGCGGCCGAGCTCCTACGAGCAGTACTTC. This codes for CASSVRPSSYEQYF.

The V gene is TRBV6-5, the J gene TRBJ1-5, with TRBD1 matching over 8 bases. There are 15 residues in the CDR3. J lost 4 bases, V lost 5 bases, and 7 bases had no gene match. Germline V gene data show CDR1 as MNHEY and CDR2 as SVGAGI. This CDR3 reads CASSKDRDQNQPQHF. In DNA form, the CDR3 reads TGTGCCAGCAGTAAGGACAGGGATCAAAATCAGCCCCAGCATTTT.

The rearrangement links TRBV4-1 to TRBJ2-3, with 8 nucleotides matching TRBD2. V was pared by 0 bases and J by 3 bases, with 5 bases of the junction left unmatched. The CDR3 is made up of 16 amino acids. Per germline, CDR1 MGHRA and CDR2 YSYEKL. The CDR3, as DNA: TGCGCCAGCAGCCAAGACCCAGCGGGGGAGACAGATACGCAGTATTTT. Translated, it gives CASSQDPAGETDTQYF.

The chain has TRBV6-5 and TRBJ1-1; D remains unclear. Germline CDR1 MNHEY, CDR2 SVGAGI. Trimming removed 0 bases at V and 3 bases at J, with 5 bases between. The CDR3 covers 13 residues. CDR3 amino acids: CASSYSADTEAFF. For the CDR3, the DNA is TGTGCCAGCAGTTACTCAGCGGACACTGAAGCTTTCTTT.

The V call is TRBV2, the J call TRBJ2-7; 8 positions agree with TRBD1. V shed 6 bases, J shed 4 bases, and the junction held 14 bases outside the gene matches. Germline V CDR1 and CDR2: SNHLY, FYNNEI. The CDR3 is made up of 16 amino acids. Written as DNA, the CDR3 is TGTGCCAGCAGCATGACAGGGGCTTTGCCGCCTTACGAGCAGTACTTC. This gives the protein CASSMTGALPPYEQYF.

The chain employs TRBV7-6 and TRBJ2-2, with TRBD2 matching 9 bases. The junction had 3 bases not matched to a gene; V was cut back by 6 bases and J by 1 base. Germline values: CDR1 SGHVS, CDR2 FNYEAQ. The CDR3 length is 15 residues. In nucleotides, the CDR3 is TGTGCCAGCAGATCGACTAGCGGGAACACCGGGGAGCTGTTTTTT. Amino acid sequence: CASRSTSGNTGELFF.

This chain uses TRBV5-1 with TRBJ2-1, with D tentatively TRBD2 (6 bases). This CDR3 is 15 amino acids long. CDR1 is SGHRS and CDR2 is YFSETQ in the germline V gene. Trimming shortened V by 4 bases and J by 1 base, and 12 bases separated the two germline ends. The CDR3 DNA is TGCGCCAGCAGCCCTGGGGCGGGGTCCTACAATGAGCAGTTCTTC. Protein sequence: CASSPGAGSYNEQFF.

The CDR3 sequence is CASSPASGPYEQYF. The CDR3, as DNA: TGTGCCAGCTCACCGGCAAGCGGGCCCTACGAGCAGTACTTC. The V gene is TRBV18, the J gene TRBJ2-7; D perhaps matches TRBD2 (6 bases). Per germline, CDR1 KGHSH and CDR2 LQKENI. CDR3 size: 14 residues. V was pared by 3 bases and J by 2 bases, with 11 bases between.